Below, 23 T cell receptor beta chains from the same sample are listed, as sequenced in a study of blood T cell repertoires in COVID-19. Data came from immunoSEQ multiplex PCR; TCRdb stores just in-frame clones and leaves some out. Of some 460,000 clones listed, roughly nine tenths were seen once; the top ten hold approximately 2%. Source material: PBMCs or T cells enriched from blood (not recorded which). Every receptor here comes from a woman under 30 with acute COVID-19.

This rearrangement joins TRBV27 to TRBJ1-6, with 7 nucleotides matching TRBD1. Germline CDR1 MNHEY, CDR2 SMNVEV (reference sequence). The V segment lost 1 base and the J segment 8 bases; nucleotides outside the gene matches: 2. The CDR3 consists of 14 residues. The CDR3 nucleotides read TGTGCCAGCAGTTTATTAGGGGGCGATTCACCCCTCCACTTT. Amino acid sequence: CASSLLGGDSPLHF.

In DNA form, the CDR3 reads TGTGCCATCAGTGAGGGGCAGGCTCTAGCCAAAAACATTCAGTACTTC. Encoded protein: CAISEGQALAKNIQYF. The chain recombines TRBV10-3 with TRBJ2-4; D gene uncertain. CDR3 length: 16 amino acids. Germline CDR1 and CDR2: ENHRY and SYGVKD. Trimming left V 2 bases short and J 0 bases short, with 11 bases between.

This clone was seen once. The rearrangement uses TRBV6-5 and TRBJ2-7; D unclear. V lost 6 bases to trimming and J lost 7 bases, with 16 bases between them. Germline CDR1 reads MNHEY; CDR2 reads SVGAGI. The CDR3 runs to 13 residues. This CDR3 is CASRFDSRREQYF. In nucleotides, the CDR3 is TGTGCCAGCAGGTTCGATTCCCGTCGGGAGCAGTACTTC.

This clone came up a few times. Other DNA variants within this sample encode the same CDR3. This chain joins TRBV2 and TRBJ1-4; TRBD1 agrees at 8 bases. CDR3 length: 16 amino acids. Germline lookup yields CDR1 SNHLY and CDR2 FYNNEI. Unmatched junction bases numbered 5, after V lost 5 bases and J lost 0 bases. The CDR3 sequence is CASSLGQGATNEKLFF. Here the CDR3 DNA reads TGTGCCAGCAGTCTCGGACAGGGCGCAACTAATGAAAAACTGTTTTTT.

The chain employs TRBV6-5 and TRBJ1-2; 9 bases are shared with TRBD1. CDR3 length equals 12 residues. Unmatched junction bases numbered 3, after V lost 7 bases and J lost 6 bases. Per germline, CDR1 MNHEY and CDR2 SVGAGI. The CDR3 region has the DNA TGTGCCAGCAACAACAGGGGGCATGGCTACACCTTC. Translating gives CASNNRGHGYTF.

The V call is TRBV9, the J call TRBJ2-1; TRBD1 is a possible D gene (6 bases). CDR1 SGDLS and CDR2 YYNGEE come from the germline V gene. Between the trimmed V and J ends, which lost 3 bases and 8 bases, there was a span of 21 bases. CDR3 size: 16 residues. CDR3 residues: CASSATGDNPYDEQFF. The CDR3 nucleotides read TGTGCCAGCAGCGCCACCGGGGACAACCCGTACGATGAGCAGTTCTTC.

The chain recombines TRBV3-1 (or the pseudogene TRBV3-2) with TRBJ2-5; TRBD1 matches 10 bases. The CDR3 loop spans 16 amino acids. Germline V gene sequence: CDR1 LGHDT, CDR2 YNNKEL (reference sequence). J lost 3 bases, V lost 1 base, and 5 bases had no gene match. The DNA for the CDR3 is TGTGCCAGCAGCCAAGGGACAGGGGGACTGAAAGAGACCCAGTACTTC. Translation gives CASSQGTGGLKETQYF.

A single count supports this clone. J is TRBJ2-7 and V is TRBV5-1, with 12 nucleotides matching TRBD2. After removal of 4 bases from V and 3 bases from J, the junction contained 8 bases not matched to a gene. The CDR3 is 16 residues long. Germline CDR1 and CDR2: SGHRS and YFSETQ. The CDR3 protein is CASSTWTSGMNYEQYF. Written as DNA, the CDR3 is TGCGCCAGCAGCACCTGGACTAGCGGGATGAACTACGAGCAGTACTTC.

The gene calls are TRBV7-2 and TRBJ2-3; 10 bases align to TRBD2. CDR1 is SGHTA and CDR2 is FQGNSA in the germline V gene. The CDR3 is 17 amino acids. Trimming at V came to 3 bases and at J to 0 bases, leaving 6 bases not matched to a gene. The CDR3 spells CASSFLAGVWSTDTQYF. In DNA form, the CDR3 reads TGTGCCAGCAGCTTTCTAGCGGGAGTCTGGAGCACAGATACGCAGTATTTT.

The V call is TRBV11-2, the J call TRBJ1-1; 9 bases are a match to TRBD1. The CDR3 totals 16 residues. Germline assignment: CDR1 SGHAT and CDR2 FQNNGV. With V trimmed by 5 bases and J by 4 bases, 11 bases remained unmatched. The DNA for the CDR3 is TGTGCCAGCAGCCTCGAGCCCCCGACAGGGGGCACTGAAGCTTTCTTT. Residues: CASSLEPPTGGTEAFF. Supplemented by reference TRBV11-2 and TRBJ1-1, the full variable domain reads EAGVAQSPRYKIIEKRQSVAFWCNPISGHATLYWYQQILGQGPKLLIQFQNNGVVDDSQLPKDRFSAERLKGVDSTLKIQPAKLEDSAVYLCASSLEPPTGGTEAFFGQGTRLTVV.

The rearrangement links TRBV9 to TRBJ1-1; tentatively, D is TRBD1 (6 bases). Trimming cost V 4 bases and J 0 bases, with 13 bases left between them. Germline lookup yields CDR1 SGDLS and CDR2 YYNGEE. There are 15 residues in the CDR3. In DNA form, the CDR3 reads TGTGCCAGCAGCTCTACGACAGGAATGAACACTGAAGCTTTCTTT. Amino acid sequence: CASSSTTGMNTEAFF.

The chain uses TRBV11-2 and TRBJ2-7, with 9 nucleotides matching TRBD2. V gave up 1 base and J gave up 6 bases; unmatched junction bases: 1. Germline CDR1 is SGHAT and CDR2 is FQNNGV. The CDR3 is 13 residues long. This CDR3 reads CASSLGGRAEQYF. CDR3 nucleotides: TGTGCCAGCAGCTTAGGCGGGAGGGCCGAGCAGTACTTC.

The rearrangement links TRBV27 to TRBJ1-3, with D possibly being TRBD1 (5 bases). The V gene lost 5 bases and the J gene lost 7 bases, with 21 bases spanning the gap. The CDR3 is 16 amino acids. CDR1 and CDR2 from the germline V gene are MNHEY and SMNVEV (reference sequence). The CDR3 is CASSPRSGLGMNTIYF. For the CDR3, the DNA is TGTGCCAGCAGTCCTCGCTCGGGACTAGGAATGAACACCATATATTTT.

This rearrangement joins TRBV5-4 to TRBJ2-2; D is unresolved. Trimming left V 4 bases short and J 5 bases short, with 18 bases between. CDR1 and CDR2 (germline): SGHNT, YYREEE (reference sequence). The CDR3 extends over 16 amino acids. The DNA of the CDR3 is TGTGCCAGCAGCCCCCCGGTAGGAAGGAGTACCGGGGAGCTGTTTTTT. This gives the protein CASSPPVGRSTGELFF.

The V call is TRBV7-2, the J call TRBJ1-4, with D possibly TRBD1 on 6 matching bases. Trimming cost V 3 bases and J 5 bases, with 10 bases left between them. The V gene's germline CDR1 is SGHTA and CDR2 FQGNSA. The CDR3 runs 14 residues. The DNA of the CDR3 is TGTGCCAGCAGCTTCGTGGGACAAAATGAAAAACTGTTTTTT. Its translation is CASSFVGQNEKLFF.

This chain links TRBV28 with TRBJ1-4; TRBD1 is a possible D gene (6 bases). This CDR3 is built from 15 residues. The V gene lost 3 bases and the J gene lost 4 bases, with 12 bases spanning the gap. Germline V gene sequence: CDR1 MDHEN, CDR2 SYDVKM. The CDR3 loop is CASSFGGQFNEKLFF. DNA of the CDR3: TGTGCCAGCAGTTTTGGTGGACAGTTTAATGAAAAACTGTTTTTT.

This sequence joins TRBV6-4 and TRBJ2-5; TRBD2 aligns across 11 bases. The V gene's germline CDR1 is MRHNA and CDR2 SNTAGT. V shed 3 bases and J 1 base; nucleotides not matched to a gene: 1. The CDR3 totals 15 residues. Here the CDR3 reads CASSDGTSGQETQYF. The CDR3 nucleotides read TGTGCCAGCAGTGATGGGACTAGCGGCCAAGAGACCCAGTACTTC.

The chain links TRBV11-2 to TRBJ1-5; D gene unclear. This CDR3 is 15 amino acids long. Trimming cost V 1 base and J 7 bases, with 14 bases left between them. CDR1 and CDR2 from the germline V gene are SGHAT and FQNNGV. The CDR3 coding sequence is TGTGCCAGCAGCTTAGGGAGGGCTTCTGGACAGCCCCAGCATTTT. This codes for CASSLGRASGQPQHF.

The gene calls are TRBV6-2 or TRBV6-3 and TRBJ2-2; 9 nucleotides align to TRBD1. The length of the CDR3 is 17 residues. CDR1 and CDR2 (germline): MNHEY, SVGEGT. Trimming cost V 5 bases and J 6 bases; bases outside gene matches: 13. Here the CDR3 DNA reads TGTGCCAGCAGTCGCCCACGACAGGGGGATCGGGCCGGGGAGCTGTTTTTT. It is translated as CASSRPRQGDRAGELFF.

A few counts support this clone. The V and J genes are TRBV27 and TRBJ2-7, with 8 nucleotides matching TRBD1. V gave up 4 bases and J gave up 6 bases; unmatched junction bases: 5. Germline V gene lookup returns CDR1 MNHEY and CDR2 SMNVEV (reference sequence). This CDR3 has 13 amino acids. The CDR3 coding sequence is TGTGCCAGCAGTTCCACACAGGGGGGCGAGCAGTACTTC. Translation: CASSSTQGGEQYF.

The chain links TRBV28 to TRBJ2-7, with a weak D call TRBD1 (6 bases). CDR1 and CDR2 (germline): MDHEN, SYDVKM. The CDR3 has 14 amino acids. V was clipped by 6 bases and J by 2 bases, with 14 bases between them. CDR3 DNA: TGTGCCAGCAGACCCCAGGGGTCACCCTACGAGCAGTACTTC. Translation gives CASRPQGSPYEQYF. The variable domain in full, with the rest retrieved from reference TRBV28 and TRBJ2-7, is DVKVTQSSRYLVKRTGEKVFLECVQDMDHENMFWYRQDPGLGLRLIYFSYDVKMKEKGDIPEGYSVSREKKERFSLILESASTNQTSMYLCASRPQGSPYEQYFGPGTRLTVT.

V usage is TRBV27 and J usage is TRBJ1-4; 11 bases match TRBD1. The germline V gene encodes CDR1 MNHEY and CDR2 SMNVEV (reference sequence). Losses at the gene ends were 4 bases for V and 7 bases for J; bases not matched to a gene: 5. The CDR3 contains 15 residues. Here the CDR3 reads CASSSYGTGGEKLFF. The CDR3 DNA follows: TGTGCCAGCAGTTCTTACGGGACAGGGGGTGAAAAACTGTTTTTT. The complete variable domain, with remaining parts taken from reference TRBV27 and TRBJ1-4, reads EAQVTQNPRYLITVTGKKLTVTCSQNMNHEYMSWYRQDPGLGLRQIYYSMNVEVTDKGDVPEGYKVSRKEKRNFPLILESPSPNQTSLYFCASSSYGTGGEKLFFGSGTQLSVL.

This clone occurred once. The chain's CDR3 is CASSVGGQAAGNTIYF. In DNA, the CDR3 is TGTGCCAGCAGCGTAGGTGGACAGGCAGCTGGAAACACCATATATTTT. The V call is TRBV9, the J call TRBJ1-3; 7 bases are a match to TRBD1. V was pared by 0 bases and J by 2 bases, with 5 bases of the junction left unmatched. The CDR3 contains 16 residues. The germline V gene has CDR1 SGDLS and CDR2 YYNGEE.